This note documents a single T cell receptor beta chain sequence. This clonotype was seen many times. The clone's antigen remains unknown. Base qualities are not at hand, and no much larger clone is one base apart. This specimen comes from a study of T cells in Graves' hyperthyroidism and ophthalmopathy (dated by TCRdb to about 2019). For context, the study as a whole: Peripheral blood samples were taken at initial diagnosis, before any treatment was given. To identify distinguishing TCR V-J signatures, a discovery cohort of about 100 patients was used, comprising 43 with Graves' ophthalmopathy and around 60 with stable Graves' hyperthyroidism. The 75 to 100 discovery patients were divided at random into training and test sets in a 7:3 ratio. According to the paper, TCR Vbeta CDR3 sequencing was carried out on approximately 140 peripheral blood samples, which came from under 50 ophthalmopathy, 75 or so hyperthyroidism and about 17 progressor patients. After blood sampling, hyperthyroidism patients were treated with methimazole at a starting dose of 30 mg daily, and ophthalmopathy patients were treated with high-dose intravenous methylprednisolone. In several Graves' hyperthyroidism patients, the study also compared T-cell repertoires from thyroid tissue with T-cell repertoires from blood. An independent validation cohort of 18 to 20 hyperthyroidism patients and about 16 patients who later progressed to ophthalmopathy tested prospective prediction of ophthalmopathy. General findings and caveats noted by the study authors: No statistical method was used to set the sample size in advance, and investigators knew the group allocation. Blood samples also contained most of the expanded thyroid clonotypes (frequency above 0.001), which suggests that blood repertoires may reflect thyroid immune responses. A 13 V-J signature model separated ophthalmopathy from stable hyperthyroidism, with 87.88% sensitivity and roughly 84% specificity in cross-validation and 80%/75% in testing. In validation, the model predicted progression to ophthalmopathy a median of around 6.5 months before onset, with approximately 71% sensitivity and roughly 73% specificity.

Stable Graves' hyperthyroidism was defined as the absence of progression to ophthalmopathy over 18 months of follow-up. Hyperthyroidism patients were newly diagnosed, had a disease duration of under 2 months, and were aged 18 to 65 years. Any patient with an uncontrolled infection, another autoimmune disease, pregnancy or lactation was excluded. Clinical symptoms, serum thyroxine and TRAb, thyroid ultrasound, and orbital computed tomography formed the basis for the diagnoses. Ficoll-Paque density gradient centrifugation was used to isolate PBMCs from approximately 10 ml of fresh peripheral blood. Total RNA was extracted with Trizol reagent, and quality was checked on an Agilent 2100 Bioanalyzer. Spanning cysteine to phenylalanine, the CDR3 consists of 14 amino acids. Only the CDR3 region is kept as DNA, spanning 42 bases read in frame from base 1. The junction shows trimming of 4 bases on V and 6 bases on J, and the gene matches do not reach 3 bases of it. The germline V gene (reference sequence) supplies CDR1 DFQATT and CDR2 SNEGSKA.

The TCR beta CDR3 regions were amplified from the RNA transcripts. The first round of RT-PCR for the TCR CDR3 was performed with the HTBI primer set and the Qiagen OneStep RT-PCR kit. Libraries were constructed in a second round of multiplex PCR, after which size selection and purification were performed. Sequencing of the libraries was done on an Illumina HiSeq2000 using paired-end 100 bp reads. The paper's data handling went like this. Raw data were processed with SOAPnuke, discarding reads with adapters, uncalled bases, mean Phred below 15, or no exact constant-primer or identifier match. High-quality paired reads were merged using COPE v1.2.5, and each unique nucleotide sequence was defined as a clonotype. MiTCR v1.1 was used to align clonotypes to the IMGT TRBV, TRBD and TRBJ reference segments. Only V-J combinations with frequency above 0.0001, covering 99% to 99.2% of repertoires, were analysed. A TCS score was defined as the ratio of F50 (clonal expansion) to E x V (chaos), with BLOSUM62-based TCRdist applied between CDR3 peptides within each V-J. Welch's t-statistics and random forest reduced 500 to 650 V-J features to 13, which were used in a naive Bayes classifier (R e1071). TCRdb took the public reads, trimmed them with fastp at Q25, ran MiXCR for clone calling and kept in-frame beta chains. Rows with one shared CDR3 protein collapse into an entry with the most common genes and DNA. The V and J calls were not made by the authors but by TCRdb's processing. A total of about 200,000 distinct CDR3 sequences appear in this sample, roughly 18% of them only once. Around 50% of the sample comes from the top ten.

In this chain, TRBV20-1 is recombined with TRBJ2-1, with 13 bases aligning to TRBD2. The TCR comes from a man aged 50-59 years with Graves' hyperthyroidism. The sample was blood. The DNA reads as follows: TGCAGTGCTACGGGACTAGCGGGGACCAATGAGCAGTTCTTC. Its translation reads: CSATGLAGTNEQFF.